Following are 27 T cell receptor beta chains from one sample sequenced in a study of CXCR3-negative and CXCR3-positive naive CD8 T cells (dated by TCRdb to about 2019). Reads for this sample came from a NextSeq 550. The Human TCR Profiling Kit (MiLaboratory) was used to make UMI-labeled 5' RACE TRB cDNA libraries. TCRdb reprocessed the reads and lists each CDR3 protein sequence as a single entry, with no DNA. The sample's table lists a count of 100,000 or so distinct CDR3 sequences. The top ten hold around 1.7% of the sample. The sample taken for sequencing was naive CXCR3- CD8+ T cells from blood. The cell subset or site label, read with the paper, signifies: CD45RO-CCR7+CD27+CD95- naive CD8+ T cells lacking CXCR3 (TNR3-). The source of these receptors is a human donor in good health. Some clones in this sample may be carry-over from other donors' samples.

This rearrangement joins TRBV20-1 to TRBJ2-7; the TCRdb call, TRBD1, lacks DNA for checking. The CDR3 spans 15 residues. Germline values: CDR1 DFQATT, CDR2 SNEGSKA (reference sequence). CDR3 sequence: CSARDELSPSYEQYF.

The CDR3 here is CSAKILDRGRDGYTF. V and J are TRBV20-1 and TRBJ1-2; TCRdb selects TRBD1, and the lack of DNA leaves this call unchecked. CDR1 DFQATT and CDR2 SNEGSKA come from the germline V gene (reference sequence). This CDR3 spans 15 amino acids.

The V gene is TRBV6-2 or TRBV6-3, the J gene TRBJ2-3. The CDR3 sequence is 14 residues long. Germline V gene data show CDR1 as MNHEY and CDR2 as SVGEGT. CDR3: CASSYGLAADTQYF.

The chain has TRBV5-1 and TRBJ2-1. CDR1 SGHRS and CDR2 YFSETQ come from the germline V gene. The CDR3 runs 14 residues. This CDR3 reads CASSSDLADDEQFF.

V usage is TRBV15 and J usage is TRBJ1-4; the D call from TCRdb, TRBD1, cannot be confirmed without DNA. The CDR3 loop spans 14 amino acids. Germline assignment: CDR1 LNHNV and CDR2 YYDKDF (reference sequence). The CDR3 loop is CATSRGQNNEKLFF.

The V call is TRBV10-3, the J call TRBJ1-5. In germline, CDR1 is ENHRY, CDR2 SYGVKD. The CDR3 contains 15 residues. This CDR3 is CAISESLGLGQPQHF.

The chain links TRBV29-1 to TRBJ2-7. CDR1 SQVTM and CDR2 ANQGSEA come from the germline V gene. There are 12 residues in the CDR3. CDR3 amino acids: CSVADSTFEQYF.

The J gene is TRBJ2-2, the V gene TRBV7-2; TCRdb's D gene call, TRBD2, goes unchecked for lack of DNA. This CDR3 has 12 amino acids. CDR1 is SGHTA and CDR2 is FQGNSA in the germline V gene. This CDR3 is CATPRAPGELFF.

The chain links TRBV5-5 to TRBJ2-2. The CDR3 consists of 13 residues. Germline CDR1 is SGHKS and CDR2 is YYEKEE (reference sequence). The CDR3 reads CASSLGGSGELFF.

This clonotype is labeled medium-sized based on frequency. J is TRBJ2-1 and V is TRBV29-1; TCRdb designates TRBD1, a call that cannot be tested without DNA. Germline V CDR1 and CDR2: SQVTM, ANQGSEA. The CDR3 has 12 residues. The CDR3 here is CSVDRGSGEQFF.

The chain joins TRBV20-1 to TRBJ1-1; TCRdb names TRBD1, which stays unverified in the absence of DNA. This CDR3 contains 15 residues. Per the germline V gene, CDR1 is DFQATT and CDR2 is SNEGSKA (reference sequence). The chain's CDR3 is CSAIPLEGASTEAFF.

The chain's CDR3 is CASSRLAEETQYF. This chain uses TRBV7-9 with TRBJ2-5; the TCRdb D gene call, TRBD2, has no DNA to confirm it. The CDR3 is made up of 13 amino acids. Germline V gene lookup returns CDR1 SEHNR and CDR2 FQNEAQ (reference sequence).

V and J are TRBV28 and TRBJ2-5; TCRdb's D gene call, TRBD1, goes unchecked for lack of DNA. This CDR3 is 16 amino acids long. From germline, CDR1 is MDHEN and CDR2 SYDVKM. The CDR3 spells CASSPRTGRWQETQYF.

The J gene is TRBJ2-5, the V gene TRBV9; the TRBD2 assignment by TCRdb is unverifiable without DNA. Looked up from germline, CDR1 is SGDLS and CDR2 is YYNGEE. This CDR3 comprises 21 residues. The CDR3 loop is CASSSSSQPGLAGGTKETQYF.

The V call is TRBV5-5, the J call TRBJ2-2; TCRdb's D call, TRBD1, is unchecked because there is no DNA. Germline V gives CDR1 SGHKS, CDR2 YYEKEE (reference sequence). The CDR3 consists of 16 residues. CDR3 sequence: CASRQDRGTNTGELFF.

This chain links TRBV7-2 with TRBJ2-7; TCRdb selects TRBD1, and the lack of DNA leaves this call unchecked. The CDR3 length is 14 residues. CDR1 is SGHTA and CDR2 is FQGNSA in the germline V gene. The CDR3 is CASSFIGTAGEQYF.

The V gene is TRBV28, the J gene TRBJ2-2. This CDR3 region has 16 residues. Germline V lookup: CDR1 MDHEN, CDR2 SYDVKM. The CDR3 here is CASSLWSGKNTGELFF. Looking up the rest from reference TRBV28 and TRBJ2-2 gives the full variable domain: DVKVTQSSRYLVKRTGEKVFLECVQDMDHENMFWYRQDPGLGLRLIYFSYDVKMKEKGDIPEGYSVSREKKERFSLILESASTNQTSMYLCASSLWSGKNTGELFFGEGSRLTVL.

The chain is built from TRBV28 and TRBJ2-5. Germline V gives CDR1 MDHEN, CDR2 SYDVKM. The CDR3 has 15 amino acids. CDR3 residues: CASSWPQEYQETQYF.

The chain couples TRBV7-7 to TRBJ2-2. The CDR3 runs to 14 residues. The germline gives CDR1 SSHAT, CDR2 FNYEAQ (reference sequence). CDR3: CASSLKQSTGELFF.

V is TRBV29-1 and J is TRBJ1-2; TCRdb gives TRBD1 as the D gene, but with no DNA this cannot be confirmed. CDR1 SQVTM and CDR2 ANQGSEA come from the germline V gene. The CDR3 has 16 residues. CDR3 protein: CSVARPGTERNYGYTF.

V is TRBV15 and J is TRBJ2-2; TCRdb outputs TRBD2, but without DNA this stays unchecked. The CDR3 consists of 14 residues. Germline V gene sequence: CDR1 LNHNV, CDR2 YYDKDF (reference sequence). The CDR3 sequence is CATSPLAVTGELFF.

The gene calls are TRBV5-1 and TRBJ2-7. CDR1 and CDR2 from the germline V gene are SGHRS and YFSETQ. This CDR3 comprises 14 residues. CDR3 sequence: CASSLDRLAYEQYF. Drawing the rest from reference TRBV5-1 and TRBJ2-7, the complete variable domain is KAGVTQTPRYLIKTRGQQVTLSCSPISGHRSVSWYQQTPGQGLQFLFEYFSETQRNKGNFPGRFSGRQFSNSRSEMNVSTLELGDSALYLCASSLDRLAYEQYFGPGTRLTVT.

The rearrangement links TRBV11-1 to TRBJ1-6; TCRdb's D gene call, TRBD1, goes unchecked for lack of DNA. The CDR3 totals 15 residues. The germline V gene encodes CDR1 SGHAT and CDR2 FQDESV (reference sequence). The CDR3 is CASSSAGGYNSPLHF.

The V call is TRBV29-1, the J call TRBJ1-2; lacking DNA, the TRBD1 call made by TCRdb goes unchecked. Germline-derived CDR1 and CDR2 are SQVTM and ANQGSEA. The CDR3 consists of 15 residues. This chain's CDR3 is CSVDLRGQGLKGYTF.

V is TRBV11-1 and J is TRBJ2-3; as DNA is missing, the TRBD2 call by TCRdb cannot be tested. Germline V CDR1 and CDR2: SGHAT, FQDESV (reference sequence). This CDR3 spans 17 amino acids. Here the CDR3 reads CASSSPGTSDSTDTQYF.

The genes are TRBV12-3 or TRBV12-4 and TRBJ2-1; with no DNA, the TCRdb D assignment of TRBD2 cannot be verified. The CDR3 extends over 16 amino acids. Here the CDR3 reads CASSSNRDYPSDEQFF.

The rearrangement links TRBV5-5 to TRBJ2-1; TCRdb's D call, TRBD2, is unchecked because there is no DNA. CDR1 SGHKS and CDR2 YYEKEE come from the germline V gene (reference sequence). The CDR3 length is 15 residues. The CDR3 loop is CASSSLRLAVDEQFF.